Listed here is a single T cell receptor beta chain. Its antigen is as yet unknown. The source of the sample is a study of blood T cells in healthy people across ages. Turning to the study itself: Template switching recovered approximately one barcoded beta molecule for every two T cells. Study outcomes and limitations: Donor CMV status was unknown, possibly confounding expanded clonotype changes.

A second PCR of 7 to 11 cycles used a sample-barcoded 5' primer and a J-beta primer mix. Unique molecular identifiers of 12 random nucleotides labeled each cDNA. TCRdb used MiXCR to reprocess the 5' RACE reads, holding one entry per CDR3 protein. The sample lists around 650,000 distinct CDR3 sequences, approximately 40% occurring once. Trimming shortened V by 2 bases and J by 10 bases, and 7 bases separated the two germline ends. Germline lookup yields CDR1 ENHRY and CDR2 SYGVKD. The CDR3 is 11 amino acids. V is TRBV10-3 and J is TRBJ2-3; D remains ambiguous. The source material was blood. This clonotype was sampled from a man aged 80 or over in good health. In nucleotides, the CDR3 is TGTGCCATCAGTGAGATGGATGCGCAGTATTTT. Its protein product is CAISEMDAQYF.